One and the same sample provided the 11 T cell receptor beta chains below, sequenced in a study of cytomegalovirus exposure and HLA in healthy donors. PCR primers comprised 60 Vbeta and 13 Jbeta primers. Using immunoSEQ multiplex PCR, the repertoire was profiled, and TCRdb retains in-frame clones only, with some absent. The profile shows about 170,000 clones, under 80% of them singletons. Sequencing input: PBMCs. These receptors all come from a human donor in good health.

The chain couples TRBV20-1 to TRBJ2-7, with a tentative D call TRBD2 (5 bases). The CDR3 contains 11 residues. V gave up 3 bases and J gave up 2 bases, with 5 bases separating them. Germline loops: CDR1 DFQATT, CDR2 SNEGSKA (reference sequence). The CDR3 loop reads CSASGAYEQYF. The CDR3 bases are TGCAGTGCTAGCGGGGCCTACGAGCAGTACTTC.

CDR3 in amino acids: CAWTASTTNYGYTF. In DNA form, the CDR3 reads TGTGCCTGGACGGCTTCGACAACTAACTATGGCTACACCTTC. This rearrangement joins TRBV30 to TRBJ1-2; D is undetermined. The germline V gene has CDR1 GTSNPN and CDR2 SVGIG (reference sequence). V shed 4 bases and J shed 0 bases, with 12 bases lying between them. The CDR3 runs to 14 residues.

This rearrangement joins TRBV30 to TRBJ1-5; D is unclear. Per germline, CDR1 GTSNPN and CDR2 SVGIG (reference sequence). The CDR3 has 14 residues. V lost 0 bases to trimming and J lost 6 bases, with 12 bases between them. DNA of the CDR3: TGTGCCTGGAGTGTAGGTAGTCCGGGTCAGCCCCAGCATTTT. This encodes CAWSVGSPGQPQHF.

The V gene is TRBV10-1, the J gene TRBJ1-3; 8 nucleotides agree with TRBD1. Unmatched junction bases numbered 6, after V lost 2 bases and J lost 0 bases. The CDR3 extends over 17 amino acids. Germline V CDR1 and CDR2: WNHNN, SYGVQD (reference sequence). CDR3 in DNA: TGCGCCAGCAGTGAGAGGGACAGGTCTTTCTCTGGAAACACCATATATTTT. Translation gives CASSERDRSFSGNTIYF.

The chain uses TRBV9 and TRBJ2-2; D uncertain. V was clipped by 3 bases and J by 4 bases, with 10 bases between them. Germline V gene data show CDR1 as SGDLS and CDR2 as YYNGEE. The CDR3 is made up of 14 amino acids. CDR3 region: CASSGTQVTGELFF. In DNA, the CDR3 is TGTGCCAGCAGCGGAACCCAGGTCACCGGGGAGCTGTTTTTT.

This clone was seen only a few times. The V and J genes are TRBV5-6 and TRBJ1-4; 7 bases are shared with TRBD1. The CDR3 loop spans 18 amino acids. V trimming: 0 bases; J trimming: 0 bases; junction bases outside the gene matches: 8. Germline V gives CDR1 SGHDT, CDR2 YYEEEE. The CDR3 reads CASSLAGTDFATNEKLFF. As DNA, the CDR3 is TGTGCCAGCAGCTTGGCAGGGACAGATTTTGCAACTAATGAAAAACTGTTTTTT.

The chain recombines TRBV30 with TRBJ1-1; TRBD1 might be the D (6 bases). The CDR3 contains 12 residues. The germline V gene encodes CDR1 GTSNPN and CDR2 SVGIG (reference sequence). The V and J ends lost 4 bases and 7 bases respectively, with 13 bases between them. The CDR3 here is CAWNVEQGEAFF. The CDR3 bases are TGTGCCTGGAACGTTGAACAGGGTGAAGCTTTCTTT. Full variable domain (remainder filled in from reference TRBV30 and TRBJ1-1): SQTIHQWPATLVQPVGSPLSLECTVEGTSNPNLYWYRQAAGRGLQLLFYSVGIGQISSEVPQNLSASRPQDRQFILSSKKLLLSDSGFYLCAWNVEQGEAFFGQGTRLTVV.

The V call is TRBV27, the J call TRBJ1-5, with unresolved D. The V gene lost 6 bases and the J gene lost 1 base, with 4 bases spanning the gap. Per germline, CDR1 MNHEY and CDR2 SMNVEV (reference sequence). The CDR3 consists of 12 residues. In nucleotides, the CDR3 is TGTGCCAGCAGGAGCAGCAATCAGCCCCAGCATTTT. This encodes CASRSSNQPQHF.

The V gene is TRBV19, the J gene TRBJ2-2, with D perhaps matching TRBD2 (6 bases). This CDR3 spans 15 amino acids. The germline V gene has CDR1 LNHDA and CDR2 SQIVND (reference sequence). With 6 bases removed from V and 2 bases from J, the gap between germline ends came to 13 bases. The CDR3 nucleotides are TGTGCCAGTAGGAGATCGGGACTCAACACCGGGGAGCTGTTTTTT. It yields the protein CASRRSGLNTGELFF.

V is TRBV11-2 and J is TRBJ2-7; 8 bases line up with TRBD1. The CDR3 is 14 residues long. The V and J ends lost 4 bases and 7 bases, in that order; junction bases with no gene match: 9. Per germline, CDR1 SGHAT and CDR2 FQNNGV. This CDR3 reads CASSSTTGGREQYF. CDR3 DNA: TGTGCCAGCAGCTCGACAACAGGGGGGAGGGAGCAGTACTTC.

The chain combines TRBV7-3 with TRBJ2-3; 7 positions agree with TRBD2. J gave up 1 base and V 5 bases, and 21 bases lay outside the gene matches. The CDR3 covers 20 residues. Germline V gene lookup returns CDR1 SGHTA and CDR2 FQGTGA. This CDR3 reads CASSPSPAEQGGLGTDTQYF. The CDR3 DNA reads TGTGCCAGCAGCCCCAGCCCAGCAGAGCAAGGCGGACTAGGCACAGATACGCAGTATTTT.